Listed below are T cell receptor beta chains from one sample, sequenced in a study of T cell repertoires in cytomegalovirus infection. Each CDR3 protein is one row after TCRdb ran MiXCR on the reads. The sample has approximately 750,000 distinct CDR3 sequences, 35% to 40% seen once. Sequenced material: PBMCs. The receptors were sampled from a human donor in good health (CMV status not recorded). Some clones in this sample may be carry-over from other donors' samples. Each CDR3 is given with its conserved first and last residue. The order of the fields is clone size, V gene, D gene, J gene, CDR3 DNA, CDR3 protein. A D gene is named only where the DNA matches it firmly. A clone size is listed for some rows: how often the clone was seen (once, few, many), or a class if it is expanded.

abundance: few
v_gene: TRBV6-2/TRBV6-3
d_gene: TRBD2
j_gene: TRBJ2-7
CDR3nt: TGTGCCAGCAGTTCCTCTCGCGGGAGGGGGGCCTACGAGCAGTACTTC
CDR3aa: CASSSSRGRGAYEQYF

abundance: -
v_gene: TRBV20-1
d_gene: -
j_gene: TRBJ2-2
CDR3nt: TGCAGTGCTAGAATCTTCAGGAGGAACACCGGGGAGCTGTTTTTT
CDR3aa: CSARIFRRNTGELFF

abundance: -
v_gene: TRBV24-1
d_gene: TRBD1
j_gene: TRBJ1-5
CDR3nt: TGTGCCACCAGTGATTCGGGACAGGGTATCAATCAGCCCCAGCATTTT
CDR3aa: CATSDSGQGINQPQHF

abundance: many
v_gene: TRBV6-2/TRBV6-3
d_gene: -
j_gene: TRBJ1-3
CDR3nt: TGTGCCAGCAGTGCGTCGGACATCTTGGATGACACCATATATTTT
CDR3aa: CASSASDILDDTIYF

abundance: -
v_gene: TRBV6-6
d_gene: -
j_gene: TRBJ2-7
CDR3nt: TGTGCCAGCAGTTACGGCAGGGATGAGTACTTC
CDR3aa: CASSYGRDEYF

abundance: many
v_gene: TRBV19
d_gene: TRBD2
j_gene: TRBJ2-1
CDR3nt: TGTGCCAGCAGCTCTAGCGGGAGCTCCTACAATGAGCAGTTCTTC
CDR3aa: CASSSSGSSYNEQFF

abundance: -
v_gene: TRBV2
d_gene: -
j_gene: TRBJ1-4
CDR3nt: TGTGCCAGCAGTGTTCAGTTTAGGAGAAATGAAAAACTGTTTTTT
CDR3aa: CASSVQFRRNEKLFF

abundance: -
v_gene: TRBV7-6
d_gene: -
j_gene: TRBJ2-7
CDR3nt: TGTGCCAGCAGCCCTGGCCGGAACCCCTACGAGCAGTACTTC
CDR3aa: CASSPGRNPYEQYF

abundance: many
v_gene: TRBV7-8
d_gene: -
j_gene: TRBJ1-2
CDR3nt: TGTGCCAGCAGCTTAGCGGCAGGGATCTACACCTTC
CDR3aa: CASSLAAGIYTF

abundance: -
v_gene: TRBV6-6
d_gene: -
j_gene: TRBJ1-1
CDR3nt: TGTGCCAGCAGCCGTACTATCGGGCCCAGAAAGAACACTGAAGCTTTCTTT
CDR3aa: CASSRTIGPRKNTEAFF

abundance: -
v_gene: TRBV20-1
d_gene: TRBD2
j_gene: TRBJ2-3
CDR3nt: TGCAGTGCCGGGAGGGCAGCCATTCATACGCAGTATTTT
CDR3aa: CSAGRAAIHTQYF

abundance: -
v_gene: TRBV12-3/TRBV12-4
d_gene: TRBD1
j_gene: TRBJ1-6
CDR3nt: TGTGCCAGCAGTGATACAGGGGGACTTCCCCTCCACTTT
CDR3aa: CASSDTGGLPLHF

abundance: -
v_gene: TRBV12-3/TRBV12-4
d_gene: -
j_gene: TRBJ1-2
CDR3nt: TGTGCCAGCAGTCCCCTGTCAAACTATGGCTACACCTTC
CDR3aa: CASSPLSNYGYTF

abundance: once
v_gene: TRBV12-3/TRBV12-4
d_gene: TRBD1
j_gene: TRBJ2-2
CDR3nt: TGTGCCAGCACCCCGGGACAGTCCACCGGGGAGCTGTTTTTT
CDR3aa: CASTPGQSTGELFF

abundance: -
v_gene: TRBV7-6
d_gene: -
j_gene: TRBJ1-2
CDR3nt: TGTGCCAGCAGCCCCCCGTGGGGGGAGAGACACTATGGCTACACCTTC
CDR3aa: CASSPPWGERHYGYTF

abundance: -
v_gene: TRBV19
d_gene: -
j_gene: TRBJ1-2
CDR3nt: TGTGCCAGTACCCCTTTTGGGGCTCTGACCTATGGCTACACCTTC
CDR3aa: CASTPFGALTYGYTF

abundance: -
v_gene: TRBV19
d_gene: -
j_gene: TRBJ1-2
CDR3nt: TGTGCCAGTAGCGAACCGGGACTGACCTCTATGGGCTCCACCTTC
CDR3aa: CASSEPGLTSMGSTF

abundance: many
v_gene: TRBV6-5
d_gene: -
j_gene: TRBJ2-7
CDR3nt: TGTGCCAGCAGTTACTCCCGGACGGGGACAGAGCAGTACTTC
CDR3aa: CASSYSRTGTEQYF

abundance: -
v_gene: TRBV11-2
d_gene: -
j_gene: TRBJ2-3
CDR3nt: TGTGCCAGCAGCTTAGGCGCCTCAAGCGGCGATACGCAGTATTTT
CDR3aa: CASSLGASSGDTQYF

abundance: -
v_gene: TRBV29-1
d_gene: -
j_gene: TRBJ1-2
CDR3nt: TGCAGCGTTGAGAGAACAGACATAAATGGCTACACCTTC
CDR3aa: CSVERTDINGYTF

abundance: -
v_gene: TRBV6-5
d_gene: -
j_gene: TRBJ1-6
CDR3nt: TGTGCCAGCAGTTACTTTCGGAACAAGGATTCACCCCTCCACTTT
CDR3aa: CASSYFRNKDSPLHF